The next 29 T cell receptor beta chains were all read from a single sample in a study of shared clonotypes between healthy human individuals. This table comes from immunoSEQ multiplex PCR, and its TCRdb copy is limited to in-frame clones, with some not included. The table includes hundreds of thousands of clones, more than 95% detected once. Sequences were obtained from naive CD4+ T cells sorted from blood. Subset denoted: CD45RA+ positively selected. The receptors stem from a woman aged 25-40 years in good health.

The V and J genes are TRBV5-6 and TRBJ1-5; 10 nucleotides line up with TRBD1. The CDR3 has 14 amino acids. With 2 bases clipped from V and 6 bases from J, the junction kept 2 bases outside the gene matches. The germline V gene has CDR1 SGHDT and CDR2 YYEEEE. The CDR3 is CASSFDRGPQPQHF. The CDR3 DNA sequence: TGTGCCAGCAGCTTTGACAGGGGGCCTCAGCCCCAGCATTTT.

The CDR3 sequence: CASSEGQGYNQPQHF. The DNA for the CDR3 is TGTGCCAGCAGTGAAGGACAAGGGTACAATCAGCCCCAGCATTTT. The chain has TRBV2 and TRBJ1-5; no definite D call. V shed 1 base and J shed 3 bases, with 10 bases lying between them. The germline V gene has CDR1 SNHLY and CDR2 FYNNEI. CDR3 length equals 15 residues.

The rearrangement uses TRBV4-2 and TRBJ2-1, with D perhaps TRBD1 (5 bases). Per the germline V gene, CDR1 is LGHNA and CDR2 is YNFKEQ. CDR3 length: 15 amino acids. Trimming left V 3 bases short and J 0 bases short, with 9 bases between. CDR3 nucleotide sequence: TGTGCCAGCAGCCAGGGGCGGACCTCCTACAATGAGCAGTTCTTC. Translated, it gives CASSQGRTSYNEQFF.

CDR3 protein: CSEGGAYEQYF. Here the CDR3 DNA reads TGCAGTGAAGGCGGTGCCTACGAGCAGTACTTC. This chain links TRBV20-1 with TRBJ2-7; the D is unclear. V was trimmed by 7 bases and J by 2 bases, leaving 9 bases between them. The CDR3 has 11 amino acids. Germline CDR1 DFQATT, CDR2 SNEGSKA (reference sequence).

This clone occurred once. CDR3 bases: TGTGCCAGCAGTCCAGCGGGTGAGAGGGCTGGAAACACCATATATTTT. It yields the protein CASSPAGERAGNTIYF. The chain couples TRBV27 to TRBJ1-3; no clear D gene. V lost 5 bases and J lost 2, with 16 bases in between. Germline CDR1 MNHEY, CDR2 SMNVEV (reference sequence). The length of the CDR3 is 16 residues.

The V and J genes are TRBV5-4 and TRBJ1-1; tentatively, D is TRBD1 (5 bases). The CDR3 sequence is 14 residues long. Germline lookup yields CDR1 SGHNT and CDR2 YYREEE (reference sequence). V was cut by 2 bases and J by 0 bases, with 8 bases left in between. CDR3 residues: CASSFETVNTEAFF. CDR3 coding DNA: TGTGCCAGCAGCTTTGAGACAGTGAACACTGAAGCTTTCTTT.

This rearrangement joins TRBV2 to TRBJ2-1; TRBD2 matches 14 bases. Germline trimming cut 4 bases from V and 10 bases from J; bases unmatched to any gene: 9. The CDR3 runs to 16 residues. Germline loops: CDR1 SNHLY, CDR2 FYNNEI. CDR3 amino acids: CASSARGTSGRREQFF. DNA of the CDR3: TGTGCCAGCAGTGCGCGAGGGACTAGCGGGAGAAGGGAGCAGTTCTTC.

This clone was seen only once. V gene TRBV2 combines with J gene TRBJ2-5; D may be TRBD1 (5 bases). Germline V gene data show CDR1 as SNHLY and CDR2 as FYNNEI. The ends were cut back, 9 bases at V and 1 base at J, with 9 bases in the middle. The CDR3 runs 12 residues. DNA for the CDR3: TGTGCCAGTTCAGGGCCCCAAGAGACCCAGTACTTC. Amino acids: CASSGPQETQYF.

The chain recombines TRBV5-1 with TRBJ2-1; D gene ambiguous. V was cut by 0 bases and J by 6 bases, with 13 bases left in between. Germline loops: CDR1 SGHRS, CDR2 YFSETQ. The CDR3 sequence is 15 residues long. In DNA form, the CDR3 reads TGCGCCAGCAGCTTGGGACTTACGGCTCTCAATGAGCAGTTCTTC. Its protein product is CASSLGLTALNEQFF.

The rearrangement uses TRBV7-2 and TRBJ2-5; the D gene is possibly TRBD2 (5 bases). Near its end, the DNA agrees better with TRBJ2-7, so the J call may be wrong. CDR1 is SGHTA, CDR2 FQGNSA, per germline. This CDR3 is built from 16 residues. The CDR3 DNA sequence: TGTGCCAGCAGCTTACGGGTAAACATCCGGGGCTACGAGCAGTACTTC. Its protein is CASSLRVNIRGYEQYF.

This rearrangement joins TRBV28 to TRBJ1-1; D is unclear. CDR1 MDHEN and CDR2 SYDVKM come from the germline V gene. V lost 0 bases to trimming and J lost 0 bases, with 11 bases between them. This CDR3 is built from 16 residues. The CDR3 protein is CASSLWGTSMNTEAFF. In DNA form, the CDR3 reads TGTGCCAGCAGTTTATGGGGAACAAGTATGAACACTGAAGCTTTCTTT.

Of note for this clone: Other DNA sequences of this sample code for an identical CDR3. The rearrangement uses TRBV5-1 and TRBJ1-1; weak D call: TRBD1 (6 bases). The CDR3 is made up of 14 amino acids. V shed 4 bases and J shed 2 bases, with 12 bases lying between them. The germline V gene has CDR1 SGHRS and CDR2 YFSETQ. This chain's CDR3 is CASSLTGTNTEAFF. The CDR3 nucleotides read TGCGCCAGCAGCCTCACAGGGACCAACACTGAAGCTTTCTTT.

This chain connects TRBV27 to TRBJ2-7; 9 bases line up with TRBD1. The CDR3 has 14 amino acids. V trimming: 7 bases; J trimming: 5 bases; junction bases outside the gene matches: 9. CDR1 MNHEY and CDR2 SMNVEV come from the germline V gene (reference sequence). Here the CDR3 DNA reads TGTGCCAGCACCCCGGGGGACAGGGTGAACGAGCAGTACTTC. It specifies CASTPGDRVNEQYF.

This sequence joins TRBV2 and TRBJ1-5; D not certain. Trimming cost V 6 bases and J 0 bases, with 9 bases left between them. CDR3 length: 14 residues. Looked up from germline, CDR1 is SNHLY and CDR2 is FYNNEI. CDR3 loop: CASRESYSNQPQHF. CDR3 DNA: TGTGCCAGCAGAGAATCATATAGCAATCAGCCCCAGCATTTT.

This chain joins TRBV29-1 and TRBJ2-1, with a possible D match to TRBD1 (5 bases). The CDR3 extends over 18 amino acids. In germline, CDR1 is SQVTM, CDR2 ANQGSEA. V was pared by 0 bases and J by 6 bases, with 24 bases between. DNA of the CDR3: TGCAGCGTTGAAGATCGCACAGGTCCCCGAATCCGGAGCAATGAGCAGTTCTTC. It translates to CSVEDRTGPRIRSNEQFF.

This chain connects TRBV28 to TRBJ1-5; TRBD1 agrees at 8 bases. J was trimmed by 7 bases and V by 3 bases; bases with no gene match: 8. Germline V gene lookup returns CDR1 MDHEN and CDR2 SYDVKM. The CDR3 is 15 residues long. The CDR3 region has the DNA TGTGCCAGCAGTTTCTCCGGGACAGGCAGACAGCCCCAGCATTTT. It is translated as CASSFSGTGRQPQHF.

The chain couples TRBV9 to TRBJ2-2; the D gene is possibly TRBD2 (6 bases). The CDR3 loop spans 18 amino acids. Trimming took off 1 base at V and 4 bases at J, with 20 bases between the two ends. CDR1 SGDLS and CDR2 YYNGEE come from the germline V gene. CDR3 sequence (DNA): TGTGCCAGCAGCGTAAGAGGGGTGGTCGGGAGTGCCACCGGGGAGCTGTTTTTT. The encoded protein is CASSVRGVVGSATGELFF.

The rearrangement joins TRBV5-1 to TRBJ2-7; 10 bases agree with TRBD1. Per the germline V gene, CDR1 is SGHRS and CDR2 is YFSETQ. The CDR3 is 16 residues long. The trim removed 4 bases at V and 6 bases at J, leaving 13 bases unmatched. As DNA, the CDR3 is TGCGCCAGCAGCCCGTGGGGACAGGGGTGGGGAAGCGAGCAGTACTTC. This sequence encodes CASSPWGQGWGSEQYF.

This clone showed up just a few times. The chain couples TRBV30 to TRBJ1-2, with a tentative D call TRBD1 (5 bases). Germline CDR1 is GTSNPN and CDR2 is SVGIG (reference sequence). The CDR3 runs 12 residues. Trimming removed 4 bases from V and 8 bases from J, with 14 bases in between. The CDR3 bases are TGTGCCTGGATGCGACAGCCGCTAGGCTACACCTTC. As protein: CAWMRQPLGYTF.

The rearrangement links TRBV10-1 to TRBJ1-1; TRBD1 matches at 7 bases. Trimming cost V 5 bases and J 2 bases; bases outside gene matches: 8. The CDR3 is 15 residues long. Germline V gives CDR1 WNHNN, CDR2 SYGVQD (reference sequence). For the CDR3, the DNA is TGCGCCAGCAGTCCTCAGGGACAGCTCAACACTGAAGCTTTCTTT. This codes for CASSPQGQLNTEAFF.

In this sample, this clone turned up once. J is TRBJ2-6 and V is TRBV6-5; D is unclear. This CDR3 is built from 16 residues. V lost 0 bases to trimming and J lost 1 base, with 7 bases between them. Germline V CDR1 and CDR2: MNHEY, SVGAGI. DNA for the CDR3: TGTGCCAGCAGTTACTCGACCGCTTCTGGGGCCAACGTCCTGACTTTC. It specifies CASSYSTASGANVLTF.

CDR3 sequence (DNA): TGTGCCAGCAGCCCCCCCGGGGGCAGGGGGCGCGAAAAACTGTTTTTT. Translation: CASSPPGGRGREKLFF. The gene calls are TRBV13 and TRBJ1-4; 8 nucleotides agree with TRBD1. The germline gives CDR1 PRHDT, CDR2 FYEKMQ (reference sequence). CDR3 length: 16 residues. Unmatched junction bases numbered 13, after V lost 5 bases and J lost 8 bases.

This chain connects TRBV7-8 to TRBJ1-4; 9 bases are shared with TRBD1. Germline loops: CDR1 SGHVS, CDR2 FQNEAQ. This CDR3 region has 15 residues. Germline trimming cut 4 bases from V and 6 bases from J; bases unmatched to any gene: 6. The CDR3 nucleotides read TGTGCCAGCAGCTCCCGGGACAGGGCCTATGAAAAACTGTTTTTT. Translating gives CASSSRDRAYEKLFF.

The genes are TRBV6-1 and TRBJ2-7; TRBD1 aligns across 10 bases. Germline lookup yields CDR1 MNHNS and CDR2 SASEGT. The length of the CDR3 is 15 residues. V lost 4 bases and J lost 2; bases outside the gene matches: 5. For the CDR3, the DNA is TGTGCCAGCAGTGCCGGGGGGACAGGGGCCTACGAGCAGTACTTC. This translates into CASSAGGTGAYEQYF.

The chain employs TRBV10-3 and TRBJ1-3, with 7 bases aligning to TRBD1. The V gene end was trimmed by 6 bases and the J gene end by 4 bases; junction bases not matched to a gene: 6. This CDR3 has 14 residues. CDR1 is ENHRY, CDR2 SYGVKD, per germline. As DNA, the CDR3 is TGTGCCATCAGCAGTCAGGGGGAAGGAAACACCATATATTTT. It is translated as CAISSQGEGNTIYF.

The chain has TRBV6-6 and TRBJ1-5, with D possibly matching TRBD1 (5 bases). The length of the CDR3 is 14 residues. CDR1 MNHNY and CDR2 SVGAGI come from the germline V gene (reference sequence). Trimming took off 0 bases at V and 7 bases at J, with 10 bases between the two ends. CDR3 sequence (DNA): TGTGCCAGCAGTTACTCGGAGGGGCCCCAGCCCCAGCATTTT. Its protein is CASSYSEGPQPQHF.

The genes are TRBV19 and TRBJ2-7; either TRBD1 or TRBD2 may fit D (6 bases each). Between the trimmed V and J ends, which lost 9 bases and 1 base, there was a span of 16 bases. CDR3 length equals 14 residues. In germline, CDR1 is LNHDA, CDR2 SQIVND (reference sequence). The CDR3 sequence is CASNAGGQSYEQYF. DNA for the CDR3: TGTGCCAGCAATGCCGGGGGACAATCCTACGAGCAGTACTTC.

V and J are TRBV7-8 and TRBJ2-7; D remains ambiguous. CDR3 length equals 15 residues. The V gene's germline CDR1 is SGHVS and CDR2 FQNEAQ. Deletions cut 5 bases from V and 0 bases from J, with 14 bases between. This CDR3 is CASSRTRMNSYEQYF. CDR3 bases: TGTGCCAGCAGCCGTACGAGGATGAACTCCTACGAGCAGTACTTC.

The chain employs TRBV7-2 and TRBJ2-5; TRBD1 might be the D (6 bases). The CDR3 is 16 residues long. V shed 3 bases and J shed 2 bases, with 16 bases lying between them. The germline V gene encodes CDR1 SGHTA and CDR2 FQGNSA. CDR3 in DNA: TGTGCCAGCAGCTTGTTTGGCAGGGGCAATCAAGAGACCCAGTACTTC. Encoded protein: CASSLFGRGNQETQYF.